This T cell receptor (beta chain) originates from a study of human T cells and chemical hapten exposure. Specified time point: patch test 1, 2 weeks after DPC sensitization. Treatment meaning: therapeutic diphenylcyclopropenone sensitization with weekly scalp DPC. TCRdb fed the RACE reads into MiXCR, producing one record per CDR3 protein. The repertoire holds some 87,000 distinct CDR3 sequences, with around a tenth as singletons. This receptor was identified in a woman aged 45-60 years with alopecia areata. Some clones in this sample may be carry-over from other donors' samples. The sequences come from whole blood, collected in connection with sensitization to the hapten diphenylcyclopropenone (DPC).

The CDR3 loop reads CASSVNRALHSSYNSPLHF. Here the CDR3 DNA reads TGTGCCAGCAGCGTGAACCGGGCCCTACATAGCTCCTATAATTCACCCCTCCACTTT. This rearrangement joins TRBV5-6 to TRBJ1-6; D ambiguous. Trimming stripped 4 bases from V and 0 bases from J, with 20 bases between. CDR1 and CDR2 from the germline V gene are SGHDT and YYEEEE. This CDR3 spans 19 amino acids.